Below, 24 T cell receptor beta chains from the same sample are listed, as sequenced in a study of identical twins. TCRdb re-derived calls from the 5' RACE reads in MiXCR, one entry per CDR3 protein. Of about 150,000 distinct CDR3 sequences listed, approximately 4% are singletons. Sequencing was performed on memory T cells sorted from blood. These receptors all stem from a man between 18 and 35 years old in good health.

In its sample, this clonotype was seen many times. V is TRBV5-1 and J is TRBJ2-2; D is ambiguous. This CDR3 comprises 14 residues. Trimming removed 0 bases at V and 9 bases at J, with 12 bases between. Looked up from germline, CDR1 is SGHRS and CDR2 is YFSETQ. CDR3 DNA sequence: TGCGCCAGCAGCTTGGGACCGACGGACCGGGAGCTGTTTTTT. Protein product: CASSLGPTDRELFF. The full variable domain, completed using reference TRBV5-1 and TRBJ2-2, is KAGVTQTPRYLIKTRGQQVTLSCSPISGHRSVSWYQQTPGQGLQFLFEYFSETQRNKGNFPGRFSGRQFSNSRSEMNVSTLELGDSALYLCASSLGPTDRELFFGEGSRLTVL.

This clonotype was seen ten or more times. The rearrangement joins TRBV27 to TRBJ1-5; D is undetermined. Germline CDR1 MNHEY, CDR2 SMNVEV (reference sequence). Trimming took off 5 bases at V and 2 bases at J, with 7 bases between the two ends. The CDR3 runs 13 residues. CDR3 residues: CASSPPGNQPQHF. CDR3 nucleotide sequence: TGTGCCAGCAGTCCCCCTGGCAATCAGCCCCAGCATTTT.

This clonotype showed up many times. The chain uses TRBV29-1 and TRBJ2-7; D may be TRBD1 (5 bases). Trimming left V 0 bases short and J 3 bases short, with 6 bases between. CDR1 is SQVTM and CDR2 is ANQGSEA in the germline V gene. The CDR3 has 12 amino acids. CDR3 protein: CSVEDQGYEQYF. DNA for the CDR3: TGCAGCGTTGAAGATCAGGGCTACGAGCAGTACTTC.

This clonotype was seen many times. The chain has TRBV7-3 and TRBJ2-2; D gene uncertain. V lost 1 base, J lost 8 bases, and 11 bases lay in between. This CDR3 is 14 amino acids long. Germline loops: CDR1 SGHTA, CDR2 FQGTGA. The CDR3 nucleotides are TGTGCCAGCAGCTTAAGCCTAGGTTCGGGGGAGCTGTTTTTT. Translated, it gives CASSLSLGSGELFF.

This clonotype was detected many times. The chain carries TRBV11-2 and TRBJ1-2, with a possible D match to TRBD1 (6 bases). V was cut by 0 bases and J by 2 bases, with 10 bases left in between. CDR1 and CDR2 (germline): SGHAT, FQNNGV. The CDR3 runs to 15 residues. The CDR3 reads CASSLDQDRNYGYTF. For the CDR3, the DNA is TGTGCCAGCAGCTTAGATCAAGACAGGAACTATGGCTACACCTTC.

This clonotype was seen repeatedly, ten times or more. This sequence joins TRBV27 and TRBJ1-2; 8 bases are shared with TRBD1. Germline lookup yields CDR1 MNHEY and CDR2 SMNVEV (reference sequence). Germline trimming cut 8 bases from V and 4 bases from J; bases unmatched to any gene: 21. CDR3 length equals 18 residues. CDR3 loop: CASGRPGGALFLGYGYTF. The CDR3 region has the DNA TGTGCCAGCGGCCGCCCAGGGGGCGCGCTTTTTTTAGGCTATGGCTACACCTTC.

This clonotype was observed many times. This chain uses TRBV12-3 or TRBV12-4 with TRBJ2-7, with 7 nucleotides matching TRBD1. Trimming cost V 6 bases and J 2 bases; bases outside gene matches: 4. This CDR3 has 13 amino acids. Here the CDR3 DNA reads TGTGCCAGCAGGTCGGGACAGACCTACGAGCAGTACTTC. It specifies CASRSGQTYEQYF.

At least ten counts were recorded for this clonotype. V gene TRBV6-5 combines with J gene TRBJ2-1; TRBD1 might be the D (5 bases). CDR1 is MNHEY, CDR2 SVGAGI, per germline. Trimming pared 2 bases from V and 8 bases from J, leaving 7 bases between. The CDR3 has 12 amino acids. CDR3 loop: CASSYSRDEQFF. In DNA, the CDR3 is TGTGCCAGCAGTTACAGCAGGGATGAGCAGTTCTTC.

This clonotype showed up just a few times. V usage is TRBV4-3 and J usage is TRBJ2-5; TRBD2 matches at 9 bases. The CDR3 spans 18 residues. Looked up from germline, CDR1 is LGHNA and CDR2 is YSLEER. J was trimmed by 1 base and V by 0 bases; bases with no gene match: 9. CDR3 bases: TGCGCCAGCAGCCAAGATGGTGGAGGCGGGAGGGGCCAAGAGACCCAGTACTTC. This sequence encodes CASSQDGGGGRGQETQYF.

This clonotype came up many times. This sequence joins TRBV24-1 and TRBJ2-1; D call uncertain. In germline, CDR1 is KGHDR, CDR2 SFDVKD. V was cut by 2 bases and J by 4 bases, with 8 bases left in between. The CDR3 runs 14 residues. The CDR3 DNA reads TGTGCCACCAGTGATTCCCCGCCGTACAATGAGCAGTTCTTC. Its translation is CATSDSPPYNEQFF.

This clonotype was detected ten times or more. The J gene is TRBJ1-2, the V gene TRBV5-1; tentatively, D is TRBD1 (6 bases). Trimming cost V 0 bases and J 7 bases, with 10 bases left between them. The germline gives CDR1 SGHRS, CDR2 YFSETQ. The CDR3 has 13 residues. The CDR3 is CASSLGQGSGYTF. CDR3 DNA sequence: TGCGCCAGCAGCTTGGGTCAGGGGTCTGGCTACACCTTC.

This clonotype was seen a few times. V usage is TRBV5-1 and J usage is TRBJ2-7; unclear D gene. Germline V gene sequence: CDR1 SGHRS, CDR2 YFSETQ. The CDR3 has 14 residues. Trimming pared 1 base from V and 3 bases from J, leaving 11 bases between. CDR3 in DNA: TGCGCCAGCAGCTTGCACGGGTGGGGCTACGAGCAGTACTTC. It codes for CASSLHGWGYEQYF.

A few counts support this clonotype. DNA for the CDR3: TGTGCCAGTAAGTACGAGCGGGAGTCCTACAATGAGCAGTTCTTC. Its protein is CASKYERESYNEQFF. V and J are TRBV19 and TRBJ2-1, with 8 bases lining up with TRBD2. CDR1 and CDR2 (germline): LNHDA, SQIVND (reference sequence). Germline trimming cut 7 bases from V and 1 base from J; bases unmatched to any gene: 6. CDR3 size: 15 residues.

This clonotype was seen ten or more times. The chain couples TRBV12-3 or TRBV12-4 to TRBJ2-6, with unresolved D. Trimming cost V 4 bases and J 0 bases, with 1 base left between them. This CDR3 has 13 amino acids. CDR3 sequence reads: CASSYSGANVLTF. The CDR3 DNA reads TGTGCCAGCAGTTACTCTGGGGCCAACGTCCTGACTTTC.

The chain links TRBV5-5 to TRBJ1-5; 7 bases align to TRBD1. CDR1 SGHKS and CDR2 YYEKEE come from the germline V gene (reference sequence). The CDR3 runs 15 residues. V was clipped by 4 bases and J by 1 base; unmatched bases: 5. The CDR3 nucleotides read TGTGCCAGCAGCCTGACAGGGAAAAGCAATCAGCCCCAGCATTTT. Protein product: CASSLTGKSNQPQHF.

At least ten counts were recorded for this clonotype. V is TRBV7-8 and J is TRBJ2-7, with D possibly matching TRBD1 (6 bases). The ends were cut back, 5 bases at V and 7 bases at J, with 21 bases in the middle. The CDR3 is 15 amino acids. The germline gives CDR1 SGHVS, CDR2 FQNEAQ. DNA for the CDR3: TGTGCCAGCAGCCCCCGGTTGGGGGCTTGGGGGGAGCAGTACGTC. Residues: CASSPRLGAWGEQYV.

This clonotype was recorded many times. The J gene is TRBJ2-2, the V gene TRBV11-1, with 8 bases aligning to TRBD2. The germline gives CDR1 SGHAT, CDR2 FQDESV (reference sequence). Trimming removed 6 bases from V and 2 bases from J; junction bases left unmatched: 20. CDR3 length equals 20 residues. The CDR3 reads CASRPRVGRAGAPNTGELFF. In DNA form, the CDR3 reads TGTGCCAGCAGGCCAAGAGTCGGTCGAGCGGGAGCACCAAACACCGGGGAGCTGTTTTTT.

The chain joins TRBV20-1 to TRBJ1-4, with D tentatively TRBD1 (5 bases). Trimming left V 3 bases short and J 8 bases short, with 10 bases between. The CDR3 totals 12 residues. CDR1 and CDR2 from the germline V gene are DFQATT and SNEGSKA (reference sequence). The CDR3 DNA reads TGCAGTGCTAGGGGTCAGGGAGAAAAACTGTTTTTT. Protein sequence: CSARGQGEKLFF.

This clonotype was counted ten times or more. The chain has TRBV6-5 and TRBJ1-2; TRBD1 matches 8 bases. Trimming at V came to 2 bases and at J to 1 base, leaving 3 bases not matched to a gene. This CDR3 region has 15 residues. CDR1 is MNHEY, CDR2 SVGAGI, per germline. CDR3 amino acids: CASSYTTGGNYGYTF. The DNA for the CDR3 is TGTGCCAGCAGTTACACTACAGGGGGTAACTATGGCTACACCTTC.

This clonotype was observed many times. The chain has TRBV9 and TRBJ2-7, with no clear D. Germline CDR1 SGDLS, CDR2 YYNGEE. V was cut by 3 bases and J by 6 bases, with 10 bases left in between. The CDR3 sequence is 12 residues long. CDR3 in amino acids: CASSEAIFEQYF. CDR3 coding DNA: TGTGCCAGCAGCGAGGCCATCTTCGAGCAGTACTTC.

Many counts were recorded for this clonotype. The rearrangement uses TRBV18 and TRBJ1-4; D is unclear. The CDR3 is 14 amino acids. V dropped 2 bases and J dropped 7 bases, with 11 bases sitting between them. CDR1 is KGHSH and CDR2 is LQKENI in the germline V gene. The chain's CDR3 is CASSPMGQAEKLFF. CDR3 sequence (DNA): TGTGCCAGCTCACCAATGGGTCAGGCTGAAAAACTGTTTTTT.

This clonotype was detected ten times or more. The V call is TRBV5-1, the J call TRBJ2-3; D is perhaps TRBD2 (5 bases). The germline V gene has CDR1 SGHRS and CDR2 YFSETQ. Trimming removed 4 bases from V and 0 bases from J, with 15 bases in between. The CDR3 covers 16 residues. The CDR3 loop is CASSEVVGVSTDTQYF. CDR3 DNA: TGCGCCAGCAGCGAGGTGGTGGGAGTTAGCACAGATACGCAGTATTTT.

This clonotype was seen at least ten times. V gene TRBV20-1 combines with J gene TRBJ2-5; possible D gene TRBD2, 6 bases. Per germline, CDR1 DFQATT and CDR2 SNEGSKA (reference sequence). This CDR3 spans 14 amino acids. CDR3 sequence (DNA): TGCAGCGCACTAGCCTTAGGGTACCAAGAGACCCAGTACTTC. The encoded protein is CSALALGYQETQYF.

This clonotype has a handful of counts. V gene TRBV12-3 or TRBV12-4 combines with J gene TRBJ1-1; 7 nucleotides match TRBD1. V lost 2 bases and J lost 3; bases outside the gene matches: 6. The CDR3 has 15 amino acids. DNA of the CDR3: TGTGCCAGCAGTTTAAGTAGGGGGCAGGACACTGAAGCTTTCTTT. Translation: CASSLSRGQDTEAFF.